A single sample gave rise to the 26 T cell receptor beta chains below, sequenced in a study of T cell repertoires in cytomegalovirus infection. One entry per CDR3 protein results from TCRdb running MiXCR on the reads. The profile shows more than 400,000 distinct CDR3 sequences, about 30% of them singletons. The sample comprised PBMCs. The receptors derive from a human donor in good health (CMV status not recorded). Some clones in this sample may be carry-over from other donors' samples.

The chain has TRBV7-2 and TRBJ2-1; 7 nucleotides line up with TRBD2. Looked up from germline, CDR1 is SGHTA and CDR2 is FQGNSA. This CDR3 comprises 16 residues. The V and J ends lost 5 bases and 5 bases, in that order; junction bases with no gene match: 12. CDR3 DNA: TGTGCCAGCAGCGCTATGGCCGGGACTACGAACAATGAGCAGTTCTTC. This encodes CASSAMAGTTNNEQFF.

V gene TRBV30 combines with J gene TRBJ1-1; TRBD1 might be the D (5 bases). Per the germline V gene, CDR1 is GTSNPN and CDR2 is SVGIG (reference sequence). The CDR3 totals 14 residues. V lost 1 base and J lost 2, with 11 bases in between. DNA of the CDR3: TGTGCCTGGAGTGCCCCCGGGACCAACACTGAAGCTTTCTTT. Its protein product is CAWSAPGTNTEAFF.

The gene calls are TRBV30 and TRBJ1-3; D perhaps matches TRBD1 (5 bases). The CDR3 has 15 amino acids. Germline CDR1 is GTSNPN and CDR2 is SVGIG (reference sequence). V was pared by 3 bases and J by 1 base, with 13 bases between. In nucleotides, the CDR3 is TGTGCCTGGAGAGTTCAGGGTTTTTCTGGAAACACCATATATTTT. Residues: CAWRVQGFSGNTIYF.

This clonotype was seen repeatedly, ten times or more. The chain links TRBV7-2 to TRBJ2-5, with TRBD2 identical over 7 bases. CDR1 and CDR2 from the germline V gene are SGHTA and FQGNSA. With 3 bases clipped from V and 5 bases from J, the junction kept 9 bases outside the gene matches. This CDR3 region has 15 residues. This CDR3 reads CASSFLPGGRETQYF. The CDR3 DNA reads as TGTGCCAGCAGCTTTCTTCCGGGGGGACGGGAGACCCAGTACTTC.

There are a few counts of this clonotype. J is TRBJ2-3 and V is TRBV27; possible D gene TRBD2, 6 bases. The CDR3 totals 15 residues. The germline CDR1 and CDR2 sequences are MNHEY and SMNVEV (reference sequence). The V end was cut by 5 bases, the J end by 6 bases, with 18 bases between. The CDR3 coding sequence is TGTGCCAGCAGTGGCAGCGGGTTCGCTCCTGATACGCAGTATTTT. Translating gives CASSGSGFAPDTQYF.

This clonotype was counted at least ten times. The chain carries TRBV7-8 and TRBJ2-1; TRBD1 matches 11 bases. The CDR3 consists of 15 residues. Germline CDR1 is SGHVS and CDR2 is FQNEAQ. Trimming cost V 5 bases and J 4 bases; bases outside gene matches: 4. The CDR3 loop reads CASSGRDRGYNEQFF. Here the CDR3 DNA reads TGTGCCAGCAGCGGAAGGGACAGGGGGTACAATGAGCAGTTCTTC.

The gene calls are TRBV4-2 and TRBJ1-1, with 7 bases identical to TRBD1. With 0 bases clipped from V and 11 bases from J, the junction kept 12 bases outside the gene matches. The CDR3 has 15 amino acids. Looked up from germline, CDR1 is LGHNA and CDR2 is YNFKEQ. CDR3 DNA: TGTGCCAGCAGCCAAGAGGTTTCGGACAGGTCTCCTGCTTTCTTT. As protein: CASSQEVSDRSPAFF.

The chain carries TRBV19 and TRBJ1-1; D perhaps matches TRBD1 (6 bases). V dropped 6 bases and J dropped 1 base, with 15 bases sitting between them. Germline V lookup: CDR1 LNHDA, CDR2 SQIVND (reference sequence). The CDR3 is 15 residues long. CDR3 DNA sequence: TGTGCCAGTAGCCTTTTCAGGGGAACGAACACTGAAGCTTTCTTT. This codes for CASSLFRGTNTEAFF.

This clonotype was found many times. The V gene is TRBV12-3 or TRBV12-4, the J gene TRBJ2-7, with D unresolved. Trimming cost V 3 bases and J 10 bases, with 13 bases left between them. This CDR3 contains 12 residues. CDR3 nucleotides: TGTGCCAGCAGTTTCTTTGGTGGGGTCCAGTACGTC. This sequence encodes CASSFFGGVQYV.

V usage is TRBV7-9 and J usage is TRBJ2-7, with D hard to call. This CDR3 contains 13 residues. Germline CDR1 and CDR2: SEHNR and FQNEAQ (reference sequence). Trimming took off 1 base at V and 5 bases at J, with 9 bases between the two ends. CDR3 loop: CASSLESYHEQYV. CDR3 bases: TGTGCCAGCAGCTTAGAGAGCTATCACGAGCAGTACGTC.

The CDR3 coding sequence is TGTGCCAGCAGCCCTGGGTGGTCCGGGGAGCTGTTTTTT. Protein product: CASSPGWSGELFF. J is TRBJ2-2 and V is TRBV27; D gene ambiguous. The ends were cut back, 6 bases at V and 6 bases at J, with 11 bases in the middle. The CDR3 length is 13 residues. In germline, CDR1 is MNHEY, CDR2 SMNVEV (reference sequence).

V and J are TRBV7-9 and TRBJ1-2; D unresolved. This CDR3 region has 16 residues. Trimming removed 5 bases at V and 1 base at J, with 17 bases between. CDR1 and CDR2 (germline): SEHNR, FQNEAQ (reference sequence). CDR3 DNA: TGTGCCAGCAGCCCCACCTGGGCCACTGGTAACTATGGCTACACCTTC. This gives the protein CASSPTWATGNYGYTF. Based on the CDR3 plus reference TRBV7-9 and TRBJ1-2, the full variable domain is DTGVSQNPRHKITKRGQNVTFRCDPISEHNRLYWYRQTLGQGPEFLTYFQNEAQLEKSRLLSDRFSAERPKGSFSTLEIQRTEQGDSAMYLCASSPTWATGNYGYTFGSGTRLTVV.

This clonotype was seen more than once but under ten times. This rearrangement joins TRBV5-5 to TRBJ2-7; 15 bases line up with TRBD2. The CDR3 totals 15 residues. Trimming removed 3 bases from V and 6 bases from J; junction bases left unmatched: 4. Germline CDR1 is SGHKS and CDR2 is YYEKEE (reference sequence). The CDR3 spells CASSWGLAGGGEQYF. CDR3 nucleotides: TGTGCCAGCAGCTGGGGACTAGCGGGAGGCGGCGAGCAGTACTTC.

The V and J genes are TRBV29-1 and TRBJ2-2; 8 nucleotides match TRBD2. J lost 4 bases, V lost 6 bases, and 13 bases had no gene match. In germline, CDR1 is SQVTM, CDR2 ANQGSEA. The CDR3 totals 16 residues. CDR3 sequence: CSVRKFLAGRTGELFF. CDR3 nucleotides: TGCAGCGTCAGGAAGTTCTTAGCGGGACGCACCGGGGAGCTGTTTTTT.

The chain joins TRBV28 to TRBJ1-5; D uncertain. V was trimmed by 5 bases and J by 7 bases, leaving 9 bases between them. The CDR3 loop spans 12 amino acids. Germline values: CDR1 MDHEN, CDR2 SYDVKM. This CDR3 reads CASSVRAQPQHF. In nucleotides, the CDR3 is TGTGCCAGCAGTGTGAGGGCCCAGCCCCAGCATTTT.

The chain employs TRBV6-5 and TRBJ2-3; unclear D gene. Trimming stripped 6 bases from V and 9 bases from J, with 16 bases between. The CDR3 contains 13 residues. Per germline, CDR1 MNHEY and CDR2 SVGAGI. DNA of the CDR3: TGTGCCAGCAGCAGCCCAAAGGGCTACACGCAGTATTTT. This translates into CASSSPKGYTQYF.

The sample holds a few counts of this clonotype. The chain joins TRBV28 to TRBJ2-5; 7 bases agree with TRBD2. The CDR3 runs 14 residues. The ends lost 8 bases at V and 5 bases at J; junction bases unmatched: 11. Germline CDR1 reads MDHEN; CDR2 reads SYDVKM. The CDR3 region is CASEPGGSYETQYF. The CDR3 DNA is TGTGCCAGCGAACCGGGCGGGAGTTACGAGACCCAGTACTTC.

The chain employs TRBV20-1 and TRBJ2-2; 11 bases are a match to TRBD2. This CDR3 region has 16 residues. Germline assignment: CDR1 DFQATT and CDR2 SNEGSKA (reference sequence). The V gene end was trimmed by 6 bases and the J gene end by 7 bases; junction bases not matched to a gene: 13. This CDR3 reads CSATGLASGRIGELFF. The CDR3 DNA reads TGCAGTGCCACAGGGTTGGCTAGCGGGAGGATCGGGGAGCTGTTTTTT.

The chain employs TRBV7-9 and TRBJ2-5, with unresolved D. Trimming cost V 1 base and J 3 bases, with 6 bases left between them. This CDR3 region has 13 residues. Per the germline V gene, CDR1 is SEHNR and CDR2 is FQNEAQ (reference sequence). The CDR3 spells CASSLVPEETQYF. In nucleotides, the CDR3 is TGTGCCAGCAGCTTAGTTCCGGAAGAGACCCAGTACTTC. Combining the CDR3 with reference TRBV7-9 and TRBJ2-5 gives the whole variable domain DTGVSQNPRHKITKRGQNVTFRCDPISEHNRLYWYRQTLGQGPEFLTYFQNEAQLEKSRLLSDRFSAERPKGSFSTLEIQRTEQGDSAMYLCASSLVPEETQYFGPGTRLLVL.

This clonotype was recorded once. The gene calls are TRBV4-1 and TRBJ2-5; D remains ambiguous. CDR3 length: 15 residues. Trimming cost V 0 bases and J 5 bases, with 13 bases left between them. The germline V gene encodes CDR1 MGHRA and CDR2 YSYEKL. The CDR3 DNA is TGCGCCAGCAGCCAAGATCAGGCTCGAAGGGAGACCCAGTACTTC. It codes for CASSQDQARRETQYF.

This clonotype has ten or more counts. The chain uses TRBV7-8 and TRBJ2-2; D perhaps matches TRBD2 (5 bases). The V and J ends lost 0 bases and 5 bases respectively, with 16 bases between them. The CDR3 contains 17 residues. Per the germline V gene, CDR1 is SGHVS and CDR2 is FQNEAQ. DNA for the CDR3: TGTGCCAGCAGCTTAGCGCTAGCACGTGGGCCGACCGGGGAGCTGTTTTTT. Protein: CASSLALARGPTGELFF.

V is TRBV4-3 and J is TRBJ1-2; D unclear. Per germline, CDR1 LGHNA and CDR2 YSLEER. V was pared by 0 bases and J by 8 bases, with 13 bases between. CDR3 length equals 14 residues. CDR3 nucleotide sequence: TGCGCCAGCAGCCAAGATCCCACCGCAGGAGGCTACACCTTC. Its translation: CASSQDPTAGGYTF.

This clonotype was recorded once. The V and J genes are TRBV29-1 and TRBJ2-3; TRBD2 matches 11 bases. After removal of 5 bases from V and 0 bases from J, the junction contained 7 bases not matched to a gene. Per germline, CDR1 SQVTM and CDR2 ANQGSEA. This CDR3 spans 16 amino acids. CDR3 sequence (DNA): TGCAGCGTTTCGACTAGCGGGACTACTAGCACAGATACGCAGTATTTT. Translation gives CSVSTSGTTSTDTQYF.

This clonotype turned up a few times. The V and J genes are TRBV10-3 and TRBJ2-1, with 9 bases that match TRBD2. Germline lookup yields CDR1 ENHRY and CDR2 SYGVKD. The J segment lost 7 bases and the V segment lost 8 bases, leaving 9 bases of the junction unmatched. The CDR3 length is 14 residues. As DNA, the CDR3 is TGTGCCATCGGCGGCGGGAGGGAGGGGAATGAGCAGTTCTTC. This encodes CAIGGGREGNEQFF.

V is TRBV20-1 and J is TRBJ2-7; the D call may be TRBD1 or TRBD2 (6 bases each). The germline V and J ends were trimmed by 0 bases and 2 bases, with 17 bases remaining between them. Germline values: CDR1 DFQATT, CDR2 SNEGSKA (reference sequence). The CDR3 spans 16 residues. The CDR3 here is CSARDGGRPLAYEQYF. The CDR3 DNA reads as TGCAGTGCTAGAGATGGGGGGCGGCCCTTAGCCTACGAGCAGTACTTC.

Notes on this clonotype: Relative to the germline gene, one junction end is altered; a read error may explain this. This rearrangement joins TRBV28 to TRBJ2-1; TRBD2 matches at 7 bases. Germline CDR1 MDHEN, CDR2 SYDVKM. CDR3 length equals 12 residues. In DNA form, the CDR3 reads TGTGCCAGCAGTTCCCCCGTATGGGGGGGGGTCTTC. Amino acid sequence: CASSSPVWGGVF.